This T cell receptor (beta chain) was identified during a study of cytotoxic CD8 clonotypes in ibrutinib-treated CLL. The wider study: Median treatment time before response sampling was roughly twelve months, range 6 to 36.

The CDR3 runs to 18 residues. Trimming took 2 bases from V and 2 from J; bases not matched to a gene: 6. CDR1 is SEHNR and CDR2 is FQNEAQ in the germline V gene (reference sequence). Method: immunoSEQ multiplex PCR; TCRdb's copy keeps in-frame clones and lacks some. The sample records roughly 150,000 clones, roughly 90% being singletons. This material consisted of PBMCs, taken at disease progression, from a patient treated with ibrutinib. The chain combines TRBV7-9 with TRBJ2-1, with 13 bases lining up with TRBD2. This TCR derives from a human donor with chronic lymphocytic leukemia. The CDR3 nucleotides are TGTGCCAGCAGCTTAAGACTAGCGGGAGGAACGACCTACAATGAGCAGTTCTTC. This gives the protein CASSLRLAGGTTYNEQFF. Filled out from reference TRBV7-9 and TRBJ2-1, the complete variable domain reads DTGVSQNPRHKITKRGQNVTFRCDPISEHNRLYWYRQTLGQGPEFLTYFQNEAQLEKSRLLSDRFSAERPKGSFSTLEIQRTEQGDSAMYLCASSLRLAGGTTYNEQFFGPGTRLTVL.